One T cell receptor (beta chain) is described in this entry. The data are from a study of blood T cells in healthy people across ages. Using a J-beta primer mix together with a sample-barcoded 5' primer, a second PCR was run for roughly 6 to 12 cycles. TCRdb reprocessed the 5' RACE reads with MiXCR, giving one entry per CDR3 protein. The sample holds roughly 1.5 million distinct CDR3 sequences; roughly 43% are singletons and the top ten take 4%. V gave up 0 bases and J gave up 0 bases, with 10 bases separating them. This CDR3 comprises 16 residues. Germline values: CDR1 LGHNA, CDR2 YSLEER. J is TRBJ2-3 and V is TRBV4-3; D is perhaps TRBD2 (5 bases). The sequence was collected from a woman under 30 in good health. Sequenced sample: blood. The CDR3 DNA is TGCGCCAGCAGCCAAGAGGGAGCTGCGAGCACAGATACGCAGTATTTT. Its translation: CASSQEGAASTDTQYF.